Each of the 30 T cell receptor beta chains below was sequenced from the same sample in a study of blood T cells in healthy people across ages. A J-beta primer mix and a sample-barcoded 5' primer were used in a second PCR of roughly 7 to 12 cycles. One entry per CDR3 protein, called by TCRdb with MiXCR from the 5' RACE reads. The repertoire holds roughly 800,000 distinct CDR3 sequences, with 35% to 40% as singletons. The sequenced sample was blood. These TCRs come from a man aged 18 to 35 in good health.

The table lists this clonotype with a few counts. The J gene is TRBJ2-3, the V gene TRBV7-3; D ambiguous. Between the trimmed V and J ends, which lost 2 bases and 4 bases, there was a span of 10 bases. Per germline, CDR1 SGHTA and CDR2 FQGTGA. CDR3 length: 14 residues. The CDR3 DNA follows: TGTGCCAGCAGCTTAGATCGGGTCCCAGATACGCAGTATTTT. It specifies CASSLDRVPDTQYF.

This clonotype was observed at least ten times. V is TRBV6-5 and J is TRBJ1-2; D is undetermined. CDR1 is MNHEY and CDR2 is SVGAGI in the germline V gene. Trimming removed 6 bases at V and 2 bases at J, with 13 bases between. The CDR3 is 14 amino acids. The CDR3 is CASSPPGQNYGYTF. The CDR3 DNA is TGTGCCAGCAGCCCCCCCGGTCAGAACTATGGCTACACCTTC.

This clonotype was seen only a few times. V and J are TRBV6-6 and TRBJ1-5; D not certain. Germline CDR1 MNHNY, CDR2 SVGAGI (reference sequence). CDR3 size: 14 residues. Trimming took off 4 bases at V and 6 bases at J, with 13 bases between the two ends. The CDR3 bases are TGTGCCAGCAGTTCGGTGTCCAGAGCTCAGCCCCAGCATTTT. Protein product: CASSSVSRAQPQHF.

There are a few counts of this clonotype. CDR3 coding DNA: TGTGCCAGCAGCCAACAGAGCGGGGGGGATAGCACAGATACGCAGTATTTT. It yields the protein CASSQQSGGDSTDTQYF. The V gene is TRBV3-1, the J gene TRBJ2-3; 10 bases fit TRBD2. The germline gives CDR1 LGHDT, CDR2 YNNKEL (reference sequence). The CDR3 has 17 amino acids. The V gene end was trimmed by 2 bases and the J gene end by 0 bases; junction bases not matched to a gene: 5.

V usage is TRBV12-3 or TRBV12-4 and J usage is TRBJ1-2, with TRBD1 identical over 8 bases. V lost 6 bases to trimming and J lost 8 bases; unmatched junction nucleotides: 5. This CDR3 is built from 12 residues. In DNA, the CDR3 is TGTGCCAGCAGGATACAGGGGGAAGGCTACACCTTC. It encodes CASRIQGEGYTF.

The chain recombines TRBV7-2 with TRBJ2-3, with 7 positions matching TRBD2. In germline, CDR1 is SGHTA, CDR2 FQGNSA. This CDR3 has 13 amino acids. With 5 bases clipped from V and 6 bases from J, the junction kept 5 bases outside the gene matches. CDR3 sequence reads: CASSLRLADTQYF. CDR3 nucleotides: TGTGCCAGCAGCCTTCGACTAGCCGATACGCAGTATTTT.

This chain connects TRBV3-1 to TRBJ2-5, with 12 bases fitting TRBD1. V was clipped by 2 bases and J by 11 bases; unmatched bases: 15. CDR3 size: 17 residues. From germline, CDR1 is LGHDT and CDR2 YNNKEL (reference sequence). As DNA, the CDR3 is TGTGCCAGCAGCCAACGGGACAGGGGGCTATGGTACAATGAGCAGTACTTC. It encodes CASSQRDRGLWYNEQYF.

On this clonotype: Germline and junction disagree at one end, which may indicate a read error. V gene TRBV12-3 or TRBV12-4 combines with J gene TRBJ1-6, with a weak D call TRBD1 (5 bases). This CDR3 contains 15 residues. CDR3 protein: CASSFIGQGGSPPHF. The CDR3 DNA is TGTGCCAGCAGTTTCATTGGGCAGGGTGGTTCACCCCCCCACTTT.

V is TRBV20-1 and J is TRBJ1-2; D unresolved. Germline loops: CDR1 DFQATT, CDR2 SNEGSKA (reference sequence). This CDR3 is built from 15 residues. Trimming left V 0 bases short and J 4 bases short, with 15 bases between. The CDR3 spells CSARDGPEPGYGYTF. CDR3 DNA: TGCAGTGCTAGAGATGGTCCGGAACCTGGCTATGGCTACACCTTC.

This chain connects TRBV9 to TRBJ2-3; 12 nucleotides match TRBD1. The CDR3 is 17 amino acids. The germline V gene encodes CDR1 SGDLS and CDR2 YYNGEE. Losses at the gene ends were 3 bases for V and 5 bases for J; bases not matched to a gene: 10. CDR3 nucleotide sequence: TGTGCCAGCAGCGCGCGCTCCGGGACAGGGGGCATAGATACGCAGTATTTT. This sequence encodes CASSARSGTGGIDTQYF.

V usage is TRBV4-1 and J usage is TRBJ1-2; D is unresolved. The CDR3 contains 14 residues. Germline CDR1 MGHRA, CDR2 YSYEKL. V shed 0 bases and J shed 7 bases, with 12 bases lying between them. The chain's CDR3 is CASSQEVPLSGYTF. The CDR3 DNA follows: TGCGCCAGCAGCCAAGAAGTACCCCTCTCTGGCTACACCTTC.

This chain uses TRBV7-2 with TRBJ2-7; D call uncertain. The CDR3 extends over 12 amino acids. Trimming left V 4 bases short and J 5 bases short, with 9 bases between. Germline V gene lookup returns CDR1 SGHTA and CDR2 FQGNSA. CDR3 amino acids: CASSSHNDEQYF. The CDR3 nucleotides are TGTGCCAGCAGCTCCCATAACGACGAGCAGTACTTC.

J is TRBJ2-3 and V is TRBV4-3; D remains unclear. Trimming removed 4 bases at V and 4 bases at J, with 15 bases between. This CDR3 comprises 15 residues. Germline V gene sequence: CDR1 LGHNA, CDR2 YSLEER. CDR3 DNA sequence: TGCGCCAGCAGCCCGCGACGAGTCAGTGCAGATACGCAGTATTTT. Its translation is CASSPRRVSADTQYF.

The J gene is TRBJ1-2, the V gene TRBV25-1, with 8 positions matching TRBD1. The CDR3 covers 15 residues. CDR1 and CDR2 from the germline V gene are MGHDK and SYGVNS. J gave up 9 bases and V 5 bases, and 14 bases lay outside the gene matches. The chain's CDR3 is CASSPYQGAGYCYTF. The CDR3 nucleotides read TGTGCCAGCAGTCCCTACCAGGGGGCAGGTTATTGCTACACCTTC.

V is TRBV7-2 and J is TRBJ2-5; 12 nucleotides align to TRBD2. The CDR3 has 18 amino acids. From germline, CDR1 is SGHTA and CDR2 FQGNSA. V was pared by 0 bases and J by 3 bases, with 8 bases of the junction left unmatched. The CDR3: CASSLAFTSGGRKETQYF. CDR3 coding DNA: TGTGCCAGCAGCTTAGCGTTCACTAGCGGGGGGCGAAAAGAGACCCAGTACTTC.

The CDR3 sequence: CASSKRGPRGRFYGYTF. CDR3 DNA: TGTGCCAGCAGCAAAAGGGGTCCGAGGGGGCGCTTCTATGGCTACACCTTC. The chain carries TRBV21-1 and TRBJ1-2; whether TRBD1, the table's D call, matches the DNA was not checked. TRBV21-1 represents a pseudogene. This CDR3 region has 17 residues.

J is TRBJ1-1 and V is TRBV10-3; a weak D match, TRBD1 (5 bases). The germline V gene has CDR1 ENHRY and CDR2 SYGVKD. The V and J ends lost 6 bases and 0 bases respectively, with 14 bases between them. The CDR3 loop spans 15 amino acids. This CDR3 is CAIRPSDNMNTEAFF. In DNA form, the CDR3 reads TGTGCCATCAGACCATCGGACAACATGAACACTGAAGCTTTCTTT.

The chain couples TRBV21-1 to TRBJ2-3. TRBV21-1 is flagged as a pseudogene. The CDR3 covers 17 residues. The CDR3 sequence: CASSNVVARASTDTQYF. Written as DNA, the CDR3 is TGTGCCAGCAGCAACGTAGTGGCCAGGGCGAGCACAGATACGCAGTATTTT.

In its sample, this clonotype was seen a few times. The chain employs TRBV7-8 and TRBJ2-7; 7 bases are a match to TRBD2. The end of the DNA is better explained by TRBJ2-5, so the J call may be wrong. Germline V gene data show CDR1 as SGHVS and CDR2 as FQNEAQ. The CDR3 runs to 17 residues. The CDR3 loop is CASSRHTGTKVHETQYF. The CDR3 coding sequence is TGTGCCAGCAGCAGACATACCGGGACTAAAGTCCATGAGACCCAGTACTTC.

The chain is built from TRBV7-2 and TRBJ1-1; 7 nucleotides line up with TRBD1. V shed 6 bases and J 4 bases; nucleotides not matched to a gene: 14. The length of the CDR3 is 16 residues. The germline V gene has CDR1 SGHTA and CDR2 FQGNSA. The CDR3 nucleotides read TGTGCCAGCAGTCGAAACCAGGGACAGACACTCACTGAAGCTTTCTTT. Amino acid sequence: CASSRNQGQTLTEAFF.

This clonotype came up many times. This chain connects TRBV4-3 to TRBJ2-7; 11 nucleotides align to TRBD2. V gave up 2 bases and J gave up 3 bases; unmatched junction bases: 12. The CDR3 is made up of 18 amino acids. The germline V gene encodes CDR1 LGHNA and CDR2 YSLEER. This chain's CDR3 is CASSQNLGDSGGVYEQYF. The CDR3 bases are TGCGCCAGCAGCCAAAATCTGGGGGATAGCGGGGGGGTCTACGAGCAGTACTTC.

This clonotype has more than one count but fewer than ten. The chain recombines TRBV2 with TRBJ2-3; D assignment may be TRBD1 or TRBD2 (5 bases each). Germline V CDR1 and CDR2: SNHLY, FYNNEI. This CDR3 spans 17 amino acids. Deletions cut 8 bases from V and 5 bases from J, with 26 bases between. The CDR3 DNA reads TGTGCCAGCGGACACGGGACGCCGTCACGGTGGGGAGATACGCAGTATTTT. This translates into CASGHGTPSRWGDTQYF. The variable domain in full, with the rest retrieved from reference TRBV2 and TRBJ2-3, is EPEVTQTPSHQVTQMGQEVILRCVPISNHLYFYWYRQILGQKVEFLVSFYNNEISEKSEIFDDQFSVERPDGSNFTLKIRSTKLEDSAMYFCASGHGTPSRWGDTQYFGPGTRLTVL.

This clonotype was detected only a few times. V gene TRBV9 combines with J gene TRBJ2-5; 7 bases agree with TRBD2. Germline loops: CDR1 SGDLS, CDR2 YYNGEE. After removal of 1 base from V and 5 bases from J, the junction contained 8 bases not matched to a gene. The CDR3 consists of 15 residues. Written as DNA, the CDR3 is TGTGCCAGCAGCGTATTTGGGGAGGGTTTCGAGACCCAGTACTTC. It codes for CASSVFGEGFETQYF.

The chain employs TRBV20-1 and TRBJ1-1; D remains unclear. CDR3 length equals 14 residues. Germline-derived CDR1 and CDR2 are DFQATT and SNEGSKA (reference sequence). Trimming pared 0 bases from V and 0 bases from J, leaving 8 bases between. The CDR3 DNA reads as TGCAGTGCTAGAGAGCCAGGAATGAACACTGAAGCTTTCTTT. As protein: CSAREPGMNTEAFF.

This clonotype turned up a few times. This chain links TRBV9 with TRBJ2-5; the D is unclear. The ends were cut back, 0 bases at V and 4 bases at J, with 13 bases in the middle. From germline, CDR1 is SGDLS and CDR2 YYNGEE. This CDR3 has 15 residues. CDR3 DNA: TGTGCCAGCAGCGTAGAGCCGGTTAAGGCAGAGACCCAGTACTTC. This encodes CASSVEPVKAETQYF.

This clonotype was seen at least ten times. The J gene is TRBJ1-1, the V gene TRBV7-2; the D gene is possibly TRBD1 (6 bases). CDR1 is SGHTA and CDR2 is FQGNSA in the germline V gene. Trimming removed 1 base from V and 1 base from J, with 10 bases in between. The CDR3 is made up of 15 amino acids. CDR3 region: CASSLGGGGNTEAFF. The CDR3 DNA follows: TGTGCCAGCAGCTTAGGAGGGGGGGGGAACACTGAAGCTTTCTTT. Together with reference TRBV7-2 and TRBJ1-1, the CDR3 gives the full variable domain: GAGVSQSPSNKVTEKGKDVELRCDPISGHTALYWYRQSLGQGLEFLIYFQGNSAPDKSGLPSDRFSAERTGGSVSTLTIQRTQQEDSAVYLCASSLGGGGNTEAFFGQGTRLTVV.

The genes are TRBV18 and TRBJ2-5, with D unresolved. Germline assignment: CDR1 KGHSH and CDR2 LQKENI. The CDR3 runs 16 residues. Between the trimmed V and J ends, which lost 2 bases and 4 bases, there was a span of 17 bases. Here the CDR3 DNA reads TGTGCCAGCTCACCAGTATTGAGGAAGCCGCGAGAGACCCAGTACTTC. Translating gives CASSPVLRKPRETQYF.

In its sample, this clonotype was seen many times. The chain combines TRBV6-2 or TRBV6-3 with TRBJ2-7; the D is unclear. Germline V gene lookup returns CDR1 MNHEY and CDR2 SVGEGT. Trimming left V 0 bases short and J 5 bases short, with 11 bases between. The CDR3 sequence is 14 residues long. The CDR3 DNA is TGTGCCAGCAGTTACTCCACTCCGGGCAACGAGCAGTACTTC. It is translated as CASSYSTPGNEQYF.

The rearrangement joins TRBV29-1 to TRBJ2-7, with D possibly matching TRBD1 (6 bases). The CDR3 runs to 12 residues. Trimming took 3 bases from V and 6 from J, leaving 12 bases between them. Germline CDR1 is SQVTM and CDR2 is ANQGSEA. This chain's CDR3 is CSVDPGDGEQYF. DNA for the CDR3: TGCAGCGTTGACCCAGGGGACGGCGAGCAGTACTTC.

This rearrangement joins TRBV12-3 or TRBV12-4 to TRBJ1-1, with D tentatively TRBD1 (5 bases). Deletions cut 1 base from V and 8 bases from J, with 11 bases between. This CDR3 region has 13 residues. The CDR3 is CASSLEEGSEAFF. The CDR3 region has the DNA TGTGCCAGCAGTTTAGAGGAGGGGTCGGAAGCTTTCTTT.